A selection of T cell receptor beta chains follows, all from one sample in a study of regulatory and conventional T cells in RAG deficiency. TCRdb's copy holds only in-frame clones and misses some; the assay was immunoSEQ multiplex PCR. The data hold around 30,000 clones, with approximately 90% observed a single time. These data were also reused for a study on regulatory T cells.

Sequences were obtained from CD8+ T cells sorted from blood. The receptors come from a human donor in good health. Both conserved end residues are part of each CDR3. The D gene is left open where the match is weak. Rows give clone size only sometimes, using once, few, many, or a class for an expanded clone.

v_gene,d_gene,j_gene,abundance,CDR3aa
TRBV2,NA,TRBJ1-1,NA,CASSEKGYSTEAFF
TRBV27,TRBD2,TRBJ2-5,NA,CASRPLAGGTYQETQYF
TRBV6-1,NA,TRBJ1-2,NA,CASSEGRGGYGYTF
TRBV2,TRBD2,TRBJ2-1,NA,CASSEGVSGGLSYNEQFF
TRBV18,NA,TRBJ1-1,NA,CASSYLGDTEAFF
TRBV6-6,NA,TRBJ1-5,NA,CASSYSRFGNQPQHF
TRBV6-5,NA,TRBJ1-3,NA,CASSYGAGSGNTIYF
TRBV18,NA,TRBJ2-1,NA,CASSPVLDSNEQFF
TRBV5-4,NA,TRBJ1-4,few,CASSLAAATNEKLFF
TRBV6-1,NA,TRBJ1-5,NA,CASSEAWWQPQHF
TRBV7-3,NA,TRBJ2-1,NA,CASSLIADEQFF
TRBV30,NA,TRBJ1-3,NA,CAWNRDSSSGNTIYF
TRBV5-4,TRBD1,TRBJ2-1,once,CASSFGTGPNEQFF
TRBV28,TRBD2,TRBJ2-3,NA,CASSLGAASGLVTDTQYF
TRBV18,NA,TRBJ2-7,NA,CASSPQSDDRYEQYF
TRBV7-3,NA,TRBJ1-5,NA,CASSLGGGANQPQHF
TRBV9,NA,NA,once,CASSVETHPYEQYF
TRBV15,NA,TRBJ2-1,NA,CATSRGTVDQEQFF
TRBV23-1,NA,TRBJ1-6,NA,CASSQSDGRSIGSSYNSPLHF
TRBV6-1,NA,TRBJ2-7,once,CASSEYVFRYEQYF
TRBV11-3,NA,TRBJ1-4,NA,CASSLRDGEFEKLFF
TRBV5-4,NA,TRBJ1-3,NA,CASSFDWGAQGNTIYF
TRBV2,TRBD1,TRBJ2-3,NA,CASARGTDTQYF
TRBV9,NA,TRBJ2-2,NA,CASSVSGSGELFF
TRBV19,NA,TRBJ2-1,NA,CASSVDSGGLNEQFF
TRBV28,TRBD1,TRBJ1-4,NA,CASSLFSGGTTNEKLFF
TRBV5-1,TRBD1,TRBJ1-1,once,CASSPVPGQGENTEAFF
TRBV6-5,NA,TRBJ1-2,NA,CASSYFGANYGYTF
TRBV19,TRBD2,TRBJ2-1,once,CASSIGFLAGEEVEQFF